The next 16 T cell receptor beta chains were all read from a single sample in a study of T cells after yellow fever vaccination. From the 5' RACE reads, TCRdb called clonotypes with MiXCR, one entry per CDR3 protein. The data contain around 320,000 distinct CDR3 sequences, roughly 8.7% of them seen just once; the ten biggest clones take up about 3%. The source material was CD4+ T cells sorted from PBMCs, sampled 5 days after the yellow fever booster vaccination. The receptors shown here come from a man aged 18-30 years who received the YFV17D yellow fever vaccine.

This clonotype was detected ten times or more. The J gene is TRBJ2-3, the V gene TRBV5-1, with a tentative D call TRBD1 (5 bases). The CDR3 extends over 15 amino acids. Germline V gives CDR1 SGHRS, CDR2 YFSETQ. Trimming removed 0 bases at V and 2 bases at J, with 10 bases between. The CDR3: CASSLGATDTDTQYF. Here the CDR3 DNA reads TGCGCCAGCAGCTTGGGGGCGACAGACACAGATACGCAGTATTTT.

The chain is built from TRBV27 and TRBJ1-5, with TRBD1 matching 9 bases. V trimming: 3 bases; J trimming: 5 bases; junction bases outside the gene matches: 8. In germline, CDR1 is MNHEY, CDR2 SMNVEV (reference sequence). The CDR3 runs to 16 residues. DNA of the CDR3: TGTGCCAGCAGTTTTCTGACAGGGGGATTTCATCAGCCCCAGCATTTT. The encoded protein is CASSFLTGGFHQPQHF.

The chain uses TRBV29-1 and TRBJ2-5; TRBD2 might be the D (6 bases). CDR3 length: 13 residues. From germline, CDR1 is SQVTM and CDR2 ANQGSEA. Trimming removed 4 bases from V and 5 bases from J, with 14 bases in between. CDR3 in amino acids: CSVVWGGGETQYF. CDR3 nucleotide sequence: TGCAGCGTTGTCTGGGGAGGAGGGGAGACCCAGTACTTC.

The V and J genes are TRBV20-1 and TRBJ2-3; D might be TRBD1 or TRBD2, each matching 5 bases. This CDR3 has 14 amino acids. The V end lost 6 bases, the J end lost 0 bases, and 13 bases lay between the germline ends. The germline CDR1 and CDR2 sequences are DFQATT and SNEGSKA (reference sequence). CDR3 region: CSAGEGPSTDTQYF. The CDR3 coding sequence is TGCAGTGCGGGTGAGGGACCTAGCACAGATACGCAGTATTTT.

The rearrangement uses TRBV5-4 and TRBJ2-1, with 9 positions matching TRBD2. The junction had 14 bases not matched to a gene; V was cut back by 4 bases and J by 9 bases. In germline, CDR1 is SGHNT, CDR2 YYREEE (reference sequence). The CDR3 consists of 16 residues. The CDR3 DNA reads TGTGCCAGCAGCCCCTCCGGCTTTAGCGGGGGTGGTGAGCAGTTCTTC. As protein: CASSPSGFSGGGEQFF.

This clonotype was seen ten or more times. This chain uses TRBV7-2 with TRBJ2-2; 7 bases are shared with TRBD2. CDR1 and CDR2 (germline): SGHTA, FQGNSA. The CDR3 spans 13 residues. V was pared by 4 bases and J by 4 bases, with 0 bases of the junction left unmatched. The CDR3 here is CASSWTSTGELFF. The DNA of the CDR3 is TGTGCCAGCAGCTGGACTAGCACCGGGGAGCTGTTTTTT.

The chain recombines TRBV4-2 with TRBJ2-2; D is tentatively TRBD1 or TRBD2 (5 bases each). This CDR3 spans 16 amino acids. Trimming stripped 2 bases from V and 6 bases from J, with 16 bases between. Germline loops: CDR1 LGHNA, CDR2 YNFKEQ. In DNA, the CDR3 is TGTGCCAGCAGCCAATCCGGGACCGAGCCCGCCGGGGAGCTGTTTTTT. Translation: CASSQSGTEPAGELFF.

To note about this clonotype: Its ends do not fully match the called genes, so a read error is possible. As DNA, the CDR3 is TGTGCCACCAGTGACTCTAGCGGGGCGACCGAGGAGCTGTTTTTT. It encodes CATSDSSGATEELFF. The genes are TRBV24-1 and TRBJ2-2; TRBD2 aligns across 9 bases. The CDR3 extends over 15 amino acids. Germline lookup yields CDR1 KGHDR and CDR2 SFDVKD.

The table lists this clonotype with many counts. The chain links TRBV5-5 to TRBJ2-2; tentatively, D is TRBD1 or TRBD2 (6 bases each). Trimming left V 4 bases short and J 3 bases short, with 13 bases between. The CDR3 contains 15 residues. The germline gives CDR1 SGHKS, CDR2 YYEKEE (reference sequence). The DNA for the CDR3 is TGTGCCAGCAGCCTGGGGGGACAACACACCGGGGAGCTGTTTTTT. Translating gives CASSLGGQHTGELFF.

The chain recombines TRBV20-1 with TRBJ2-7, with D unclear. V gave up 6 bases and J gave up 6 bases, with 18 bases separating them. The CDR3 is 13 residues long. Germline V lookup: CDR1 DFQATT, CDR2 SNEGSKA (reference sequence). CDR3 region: CSALESPPLEQYV. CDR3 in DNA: TGCAGTGCCTTGGAGTCTCCCCCTCTCGAGCAGTACGTC.

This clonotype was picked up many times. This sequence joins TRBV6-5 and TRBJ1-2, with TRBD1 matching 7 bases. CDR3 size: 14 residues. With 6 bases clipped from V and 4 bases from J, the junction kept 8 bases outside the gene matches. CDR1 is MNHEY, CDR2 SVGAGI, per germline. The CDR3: CASSYRGSGYGYTF. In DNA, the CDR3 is TGTGCCAGCAGCTACAGGGGTAGCGGCTATGGCTACACCTTC.

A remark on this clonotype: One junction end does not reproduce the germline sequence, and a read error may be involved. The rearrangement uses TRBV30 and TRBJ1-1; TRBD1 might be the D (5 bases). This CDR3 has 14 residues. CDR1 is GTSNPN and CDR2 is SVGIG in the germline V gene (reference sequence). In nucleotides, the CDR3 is TGTGCCTGGAGCCTTGGGGGGTTGAACACTGAAGTTTTCTTT. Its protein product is CAWSLGGLNTEVFF.

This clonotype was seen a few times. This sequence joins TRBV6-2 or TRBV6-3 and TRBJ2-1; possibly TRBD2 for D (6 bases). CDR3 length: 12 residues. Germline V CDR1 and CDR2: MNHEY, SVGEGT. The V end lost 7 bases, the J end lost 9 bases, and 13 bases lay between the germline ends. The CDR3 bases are TGTGCCAGCATAACACTAGCCGGTGAGCAGTTCTTC. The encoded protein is CASITLAGEQFF.

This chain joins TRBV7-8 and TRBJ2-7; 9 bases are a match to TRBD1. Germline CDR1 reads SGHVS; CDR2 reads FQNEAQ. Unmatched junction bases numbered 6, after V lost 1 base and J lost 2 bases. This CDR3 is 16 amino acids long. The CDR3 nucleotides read TGTGCCAGCAGCTTAGGCGGACAGGGGTTGACCTACGAGCAGTACGTC. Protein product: CASSLGGQGLTYEQYV.

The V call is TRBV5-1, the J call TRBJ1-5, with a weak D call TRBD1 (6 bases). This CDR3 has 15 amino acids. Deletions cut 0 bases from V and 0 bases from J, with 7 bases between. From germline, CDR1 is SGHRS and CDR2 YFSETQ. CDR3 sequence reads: CASSLGTDSNQPQHF. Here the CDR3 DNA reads TGCGCCAGCAGCTTGGGGACAGATAGCAATCAGCCCCAGCATTTT. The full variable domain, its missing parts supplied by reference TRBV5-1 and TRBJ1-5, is KAGVTQTPRYLIKTRGQQVTLSCSPISGHRSVSWYQQTPGQGLQFLFEYFSETQRNKGNFPGRFSGRQFSNSRSEMNVSTLELGDSALYLCASSLGTDSNQPQHFGDGTRLSIL.

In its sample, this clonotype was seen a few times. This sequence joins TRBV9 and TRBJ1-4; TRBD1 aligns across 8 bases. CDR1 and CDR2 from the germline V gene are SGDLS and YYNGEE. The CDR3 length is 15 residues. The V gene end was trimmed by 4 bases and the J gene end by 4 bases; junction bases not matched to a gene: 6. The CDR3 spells CASSSRTGSNEKLFF. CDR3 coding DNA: TGTGCCAGCAGCTCCCGGACAGGGAGTAATGAAAAACTGTTTTTT. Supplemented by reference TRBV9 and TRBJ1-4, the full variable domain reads DSGVTQTPKHLITATGQRVTLRCSPRSGDLSVYWYQQSLDQGLQFLIQYYNGEERAKGNILERFSAQQFPDLHSELNLSSLELGDSALYFCASSSRTGSNEKLFFGSGTQLSVL.